This TCR beta chain is drawn from a study of T cells in Graves' hyperthyroidism and ophthalmopathy. Study-level information: At the time of initial diagnosis and before any treatment, peripheral blood was collected.

Using RNA transcripts as the source, TCR beta CDR3 regions were amplified. First-round RT-PCR with HTBI primers amplified the TCR CDR3 region. One entry per CDR3 protein, called by TCRdb with MiXCR from the multiplex PCR reads. The sample has over 550,000 distinct CDR3 sequences, roughly a sixth seen once. This clonotype occurred many times. Its specificity is unknown. One end of the junction is discordant with germline, which a read error may explain. Study-wide results and caveats: Also found in blood were most expanded thyroid clonotypes above 0.001. From stable hyperthyroidism, ophthalmopathy was separated by a 13 V-J model.

The germline V gene has CDR1 SGHRS and CDR2 YFSETQ. The CDR3 is 14 amino acids. PBMCs were derived from about 10 ml fresh peripheral blood. The chain joins TRBV5-1 to TRBJ1-2; D is possibly TRBD1 (5 bases). The receptor was isolated from a woman younger than 30 with Graves' hyperthyroidism. Sequencing was done on a sample of blood. CDR3 in amino acids: CASSLEGANYGYTF. The DNA for the CDR3 is TGTGCCAGCAGCTTAGAAGGGGCTAACTATGGCTACACCTTC.